The 7 T cell receptor beta chains reported below all come from one sample, sequenced in a study of T-cell memory formation after mild COVID-19 (dated by TCRdb to 2020 to 2023). The library was made by 5' RACE. The data were produced on an Illumina NovaSeq 6000. Using fastp at Q25 and MiXCR, TCRdb reprocessed the public reads and kept productive beta chains. All rows with the same CDR3 protein become a single entry with the most common DNA and genes. The sample table lists more than 350,000 distinct CDR3 sequences, roughly 15% of them with a count of one. The leading ten clones occupy about 22% of the sample. The sequencing input was PBMCs or a T cell subset sorted from them (not recorded which). These receptor sequences come from a man younger than 35 who had mild COVID-19 (a few samples of this study predate the infection). The sample titles of this study are shuffled in the database, so cell type and time point are left out; the donor was told from shared clones.

This rearrangement joins TRBV20-1 to TRBJ1-5; D is perhaps TRBD1 (5 bases). The germline gives CDR1 DFQATT, CDR2 SNEGSKA (reference sequence). The length of the CDR3 is 12 residues. Trimming took 5 bases from V and 8 from J, leaving 13 bases between them. The CDR3 DNA follows: TGCAGTGCTGACCACCCGGGGGAGCCCCAGCATTTT. The encoded protein is CSADHPGEPQHF.

This clonotype was found a few times. This chain uses TRBV12-3 or TRBV12-4 with TRBJ2-5; D might be TRBD1 (5 bases). The V gene lost 3 bases and the J gene lost 0 bases, with 8 bases spanning the gap. This CDR3 spans 14 amino acids. The CDR3: CASSLAGNQETQYF. As DNA, the CDR3 is TGTGCCAGCAGTTTGGCAGGGAACCAAGAGACCCAGTACTTC.

The V gene is TRBV7-3, the J gene TRBJ2-1, with D possibly TRBD2 on 6 matching bases. V shed 5 bases and J shed 4 bases, with 15 bases lying between them. The CDR3 runs to 15 residues. Germline V lookup: CDR1 SGHTA, CDR2 FQGTGA. CDR3 amino acids: CASSHYEGLYNEQFF. The CDR3 DNA reads TGTGCCAGCAGCCATTATGAGGGACTGTACAATGAGCAGTTCTTC.

This clonotype was detected a few times. This sequence joins TRBV20-1 and TRBJ1-5; TRBD1 agrees at 7 bases. The V gene end was trimmed by 3 bases and the J gene end by 1 base; junction bases not matched to a gene: 0. CDR3 size: 13 residues. Germline V CDR1 and CDR2: DFQATT, SNEGSKA (reference sequence). CDR3 region: CSARDRSNQPQHF. For the CDR3, the DNA is TGCAGTGCTAGGGACAGGAGCAATCAGCCCCAGCATTTT.

The V gene is TRBV20-1, the J gene TRBJ2-1, with a weak D call TRBD1 (8 bases). CDR3 length: 11 amino acids. Looked up from germline, CDR1 is DFQATT and CDR2 is SNEGSKA (reference sequence). With 4 bases removed from V and 13 bases from J, the gap between germline ends came to 14 bases. CDR3 sequence (DNA): TGCAGTGCTAAGGACAGGGAGGGACAGTTCTTC. The encoded protein is CSAKDREGQFF.

The chain employs TRBV20-1 and TRBJ2-3; 12 bases are shared with TRBD2. V lost 6 bases, J lost 4 bases, and 2 bases stayed unmatched. Per germline, CDR1 DFQATT and CDR2 SNEGSKA (reference sequence). CDR3 length: 13 amino acids. CDR3 coding DNA: TGCAGTGCCCCTAGCGGGGGGGCAGATACGCAGTATTTT. It specifies CSAPSGGADTQYF.

This clonotype was detected only a few times. The chain combines TRBV28 with TRBJ2-7; TRBD2 might be the D (5 bases). The CDR3 extends over 14 amino acids. Trimming took off 6 bases at V and 0 bases at J, with 12 bases between the two ends. Germline V CDR1 and CDR2: MDHEN, SYDVKM. The CDR3 sequence is CASSRSGSSYEQYV. The CDR3 DNA reads as TGTGCCAGCAGCAGGTCGGGGAGCTCCTACGAGCAGTACGTC.